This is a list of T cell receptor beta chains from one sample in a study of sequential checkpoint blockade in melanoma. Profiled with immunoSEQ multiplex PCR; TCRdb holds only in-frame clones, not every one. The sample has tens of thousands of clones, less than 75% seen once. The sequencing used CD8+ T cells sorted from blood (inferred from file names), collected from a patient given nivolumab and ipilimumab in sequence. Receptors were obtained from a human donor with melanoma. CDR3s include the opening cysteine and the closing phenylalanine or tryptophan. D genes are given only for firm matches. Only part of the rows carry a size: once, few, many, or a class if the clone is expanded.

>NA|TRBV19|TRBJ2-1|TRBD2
TGTGCCAGTAGTCCAACTAGCGGGGGAGCCAATGAGCAGTTCTTC
CASSPTSGGANEQFF
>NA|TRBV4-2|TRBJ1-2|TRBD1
TGTGCCAGCAGCTTGGGGGACAGTATCCATGGCTACACCTTC
CASSLGDSIHGYTF
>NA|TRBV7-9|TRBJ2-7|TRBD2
TGTGCCAGCAGCTTACTGCGGGGGTGGAGCTCCTACGAGCAGTACTTC
CASSLLRGWSSYEQYF
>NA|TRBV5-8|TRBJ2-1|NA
TGTGCCAGCAGCTTGGCGAGCAAAACTGAGCAGTTCTTC
CASSLASKTEQFF
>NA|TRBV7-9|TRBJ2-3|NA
TGTGCCAGCAGCTTAGGCCTCGGGGTAGAGACGCAGTATTTT
CASSLGLGVETQYF
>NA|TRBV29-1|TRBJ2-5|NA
TGCAGCGTTGAAAACAGGGTCGGCCAGTACTTC
CSVENRVGQYF
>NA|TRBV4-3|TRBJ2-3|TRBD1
TGCGCCAGCAGCCGTAACCCCGGGACAGCCTACACAGATACGCAGTATTTT
CASSRNPGTAYTDTQYF
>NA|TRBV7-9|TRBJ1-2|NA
TGTGCCAGCAGCTTGCCCGACAGTTTTAACTATGGCTACACCTTC
CASSLPDSFNYGYTF
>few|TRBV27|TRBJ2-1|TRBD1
TGTGCCAGCAGTTCATACCGGGACAGCTCCTACAATGAGCAGTTCTTC
CASSSYRDSSYNEQFF
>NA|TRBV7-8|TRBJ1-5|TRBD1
TGTGCCAGCAGCTTCGACAGGGTTAACAATCAGCCCCAGCATTTT
CASSFDRVNNQPQHF
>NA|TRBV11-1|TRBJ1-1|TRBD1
TGTGCCAGCAGCCCACCGGGACAGGGTGTTTTGGCTTTCTTT
CASSPPGQGVLAFF
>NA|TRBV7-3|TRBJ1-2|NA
TGTGCCAGCAGCTTAACGCCTTTGGACAGCTATGGCTACACCTTC
CASSLTPLDSYGYTF
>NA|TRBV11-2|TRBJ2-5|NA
TGTGCCAGCAGCTTTCCCCGGGGTGCTCAAGAGACCCAGTACTTC
CASSFPRGAQETQYF
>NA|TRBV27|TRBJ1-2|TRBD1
TGTGCCAGCAGTCCCACACCGGGACAGGGTTTAGTCCAGGGCTACACCTTC
CASSPTPGQGLVQGYTF
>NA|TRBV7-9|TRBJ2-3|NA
TGTGCCAGCAGCTTATCTGGAGGGACCACAGATACGCAGTATTTT
CASSLSGGTTDTQYF
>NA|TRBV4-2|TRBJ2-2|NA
TGTGCCAGCAGCCAATTAACAGGCACCGGGGAGCTGTTTTTT
CASSQLTGTGELFF
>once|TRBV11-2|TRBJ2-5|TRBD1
TGTGCCAGCAGCACCTGGGGACAGGGGCAAGAGACCCAGTACTTC
CASSTWGQGQETQYF
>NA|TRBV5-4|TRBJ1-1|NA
TGTGCCAGCAGCCAGTCGAACACTGAAGCTTTCTTT
CASSQSNTEAFF
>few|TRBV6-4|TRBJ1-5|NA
TGTGCCAGCAGTGACTCGATCGGGGGCAATCAGCCCCAGCATTTT
CASSDSIGGNQPQHF
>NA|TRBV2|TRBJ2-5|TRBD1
TGTGCCAGCAGCGAGTGGACAGGGGAAGAGACCCAGTACTTC
CASSEWTGEETQYF
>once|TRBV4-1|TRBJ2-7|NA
TGCGCCAGCAGCCCCTACGGCGGGTCCTACGAGCAGTACTTC
CASSPYGGSYEQYF
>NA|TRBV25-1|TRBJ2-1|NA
TGTGCCAGCTCTCGGGGGAATGAGCAGTTCTTC
CASSRGNEQFF
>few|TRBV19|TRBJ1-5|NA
TGTGCCAGTAGTTTGGGGCGCAATCAGCCCCAGCATTTT
CASSLGRNQPQHF
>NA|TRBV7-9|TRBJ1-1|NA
TGTGCCAGCAGCTTGGGCGAAGGGGCTGAAGCTTTCTTT
CASSLGEGAEAFF
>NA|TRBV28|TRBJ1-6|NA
TGTGCCAGCAGACCGGCTGGGCGAGATTCGCCCCTCCACTTT
CASRPAGRDSPLHF
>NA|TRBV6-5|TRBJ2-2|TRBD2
TGTGCCAGCATCCAGCGGGGCACCGGGGAGCTGTTTTTT
CASIQRGTGELFF
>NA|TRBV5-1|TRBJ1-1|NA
TGCGCCAGCAGCCTAGGGGGGAACACTGAAGCTTTCTTT
CASSLGGNTEAFF
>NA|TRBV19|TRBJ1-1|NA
TGTGCCAGTAGTATAGGGACAATGAACACTGAAGCTTTCTTT
CASSIGTMNTEAFF
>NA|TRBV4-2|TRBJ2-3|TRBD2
TGTGCCAGCCTGGGACTAGCGCGCCCCCCCGGGAAGCAGTATTTT
CASLGLARPPGKQYF
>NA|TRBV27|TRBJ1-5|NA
TGTGCCAGCAGTTCAGCGGCGCTTAGCAATCAGCCCCAGCATTTT
CASSSAALSNQPQHF
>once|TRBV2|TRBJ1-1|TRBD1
TGTGCCAGCACCACGGGACAGGGAGTTACTGAAGCTTTCTTT
CASTTGQGVTEAFF
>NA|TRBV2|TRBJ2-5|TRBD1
TGTGCCAGCAGTGATAAGGCACAGGGGCAAGAGACCCAGTACTTC
CASSDKAQGQETQYF
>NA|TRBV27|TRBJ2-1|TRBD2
TGTGCCAGCAGTTCTGGCCGACTAGCGGAGCAGTTCTTC
CASSSGRLAEQFF
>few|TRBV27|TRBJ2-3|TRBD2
TGTGCCAGCAGCTTGGGCGGGGGGAAGGATACGCAGTATTTT
CASSLGGGKDTQYF
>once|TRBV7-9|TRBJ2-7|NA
TGTGCCAGCAGCTTATATGGGGAGGGGGGGAACGGCTACGAGCAGTACTTC
CASSLYGEGGNGYEQYF
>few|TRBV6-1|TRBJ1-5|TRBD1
TGTGCCGCCATGACAGGGGACAATCAGCCCCAGCATTTT
CAAMTGDNQPQHF
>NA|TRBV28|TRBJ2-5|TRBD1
TGTGCCAGCAGTCCACCGGGACAGGGTTTAGGAGAGACCCAGTACTTC
CASSPPGQGLGETQYF
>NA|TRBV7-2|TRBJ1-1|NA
TGTGCCAGCGACTGGGGGGGGCCGACTGAAGCTTTCTTT
CASDWGGPTEAFF
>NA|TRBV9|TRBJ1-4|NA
TGTGCCAGCAGCGGGAACCCTGAGGAACTGTTTTTT
CASSGNPEELFF
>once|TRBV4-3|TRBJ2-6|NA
TGCGCCAGCAGCCAAGATCGAGGGAGACCTGGGGCCAACGTCCTGACTTTC
CASSQDRGRPGANVLTF
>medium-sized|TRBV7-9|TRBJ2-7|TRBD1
TGTGCCAGCAGCCACCGGACAGGACTGGGCGAGCAGTACTTC
CASSHRTGLGEQYF
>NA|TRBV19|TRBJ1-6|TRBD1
TGTGCCAGTAGAGGTTTGTCAGGGGGCAATTCACCCCTCCACTTT
CASRGLSGGNSPLHF
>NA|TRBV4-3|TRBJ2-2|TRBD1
TGCGCCAGCAGCTTCGGACAGGGGGCTGCCGGGGAGCTGTTTTTT
CASSFGQGAAGELFF
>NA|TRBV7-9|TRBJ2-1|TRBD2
TGTGCCAGCAGCTCACCCACCGGGACTAAGCAATATGAGCAGTTCTTC
CASSSPTGTKQYEQFF
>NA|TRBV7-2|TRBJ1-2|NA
TGTGCCAGCAGCCCGACAAGTTACTATGGCTACACCTTC
CASSPTSYYGYTF
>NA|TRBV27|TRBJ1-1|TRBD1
TGTGCCAGCAGTCCTCTCAGGGGGCCTGAAGCTTTCTTT
CASSPLRGPEAFF
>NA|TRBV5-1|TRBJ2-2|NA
TGCGCCAGCAGCTTTACAAGGAACACCGGGGAGCTGTTTTTT
CASSFTRNTGELFF
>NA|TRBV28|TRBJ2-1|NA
TGTGCCAGCAGTTTGTTTTTCGGGTCCCCTTCCTACAATGAGCAGTTCTTC
CASSLFFGSPSYNEQFF
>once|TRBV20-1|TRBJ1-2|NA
TGCAGTGCTAACAGGGAGGGTGGCTACACCTTC
CSANREGGYTF
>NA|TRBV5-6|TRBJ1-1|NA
TGTGCCAGCTGGCAAGGGGCTAACGGGGGCACTGAAGCTTTCTTT
CASWQGANGGTEAFF
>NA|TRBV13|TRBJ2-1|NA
TGTGCCAGCAGCTTAGAGAGTGTGTCTGGGGCGCAGTTCTTC
CASSLESVSGAQFF
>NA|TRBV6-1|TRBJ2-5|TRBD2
TGTGCCAGCAGTACCGCTAGCGGGGGCGGGGAGACCCAGTACTTC
CASSTASGGGETQYF
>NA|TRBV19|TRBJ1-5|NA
TGTGCCACCAGACCGATGTGGCAGGGAAATCAGCCCCAGCATTTT
CATRPMWQGNQPQHF